This entry features one T cell receptor beta chain sequence. This entry belongs to a study of cytomegalovirus exposure and HLA in healthy donors. The V and J ends lost 2 bases and 3 bases, in that order; junction bases with no gene match: 5. The germline gives CDR1 SGHTA, CDR2 FQGTGA. The CDR3 covers 15 residues. With 60 Vbeta and 13 Jbeta primers, the PCR was carried out. Clones were sequenced by immunoSEQ multiplex PCR, and TCRdb holds only the in-frame ones, with some missing. The table has approximately 37,000 clones, 82% seen once. The chain joins TRBV7-3 to TRBJ2-3, with TRBD2 identical over 7 bases. Material: PBMCs. The receptor was derived from a young woman in good health and CMV-seropositive. The CDR3 is CASSLGGERTDTQYF. The DNA of the CDR3 is TGTGCCAGCAGCTTAGGGGGGGAAAGAACAGATACGCAGTATTTT.